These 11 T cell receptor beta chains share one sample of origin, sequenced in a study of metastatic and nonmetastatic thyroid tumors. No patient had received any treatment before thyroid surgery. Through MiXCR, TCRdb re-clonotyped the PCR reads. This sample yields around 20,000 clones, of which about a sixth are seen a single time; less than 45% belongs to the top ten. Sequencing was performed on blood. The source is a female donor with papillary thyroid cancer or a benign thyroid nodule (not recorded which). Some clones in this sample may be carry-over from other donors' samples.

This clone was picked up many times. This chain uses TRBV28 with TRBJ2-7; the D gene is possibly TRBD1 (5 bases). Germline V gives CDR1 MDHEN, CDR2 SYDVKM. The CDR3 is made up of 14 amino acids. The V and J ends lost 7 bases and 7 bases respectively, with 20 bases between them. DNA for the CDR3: TGTGCCAGCACCAACACGAAGGACAAGAGGGAGCAGTACTTC. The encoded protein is CASTNTKDKREQYF. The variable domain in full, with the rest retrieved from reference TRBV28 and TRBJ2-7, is DVKVTQSSRYLVKRTGEKVFLECVQDMDHENMFWYRQDPGLGLRLIYFSYDVKMKEKGDIPEGYSVSREKKERFSLILESASTNQTSMYLCASTNTKDKREQYFGPGTRLTVT.

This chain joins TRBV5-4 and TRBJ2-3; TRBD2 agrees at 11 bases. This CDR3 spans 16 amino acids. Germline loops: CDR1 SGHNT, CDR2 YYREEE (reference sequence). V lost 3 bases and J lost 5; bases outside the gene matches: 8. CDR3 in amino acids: CASSWVSGRAGDTQYF. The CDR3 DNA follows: TGTGCCAGCAGCTGGGTTAGCGGGAGGGCCGGAGATACGCAGTATTTT.

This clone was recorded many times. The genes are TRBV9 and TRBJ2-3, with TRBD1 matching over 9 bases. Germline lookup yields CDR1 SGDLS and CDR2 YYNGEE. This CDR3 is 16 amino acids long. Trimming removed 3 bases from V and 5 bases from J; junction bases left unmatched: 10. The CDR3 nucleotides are TGTGCCAGCAGCGCTACACCGGGACAGGGCGTAGATACGCAGTATTTT. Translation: CASSATPGQGVDTQYF. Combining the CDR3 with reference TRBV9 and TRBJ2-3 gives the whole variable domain DSGVTQTPKHLITATGQRVTLRCSPRSGDLSVYWYQQSLDQGLQFLIQYYNGEERAKGNILERFSAQQFPDLHSELNLSSLELGDSALYFCASSATPGQGVDTQYFGPGTRLTVL.

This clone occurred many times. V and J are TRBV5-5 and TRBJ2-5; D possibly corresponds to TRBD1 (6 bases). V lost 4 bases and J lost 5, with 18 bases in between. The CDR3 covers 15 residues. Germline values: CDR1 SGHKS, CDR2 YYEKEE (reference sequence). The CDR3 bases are TGTGCCAGCAGCCTGATCGTGGGGGCGAGGGAGACCCAGTACTTC. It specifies CASSLIVGARETQYF.

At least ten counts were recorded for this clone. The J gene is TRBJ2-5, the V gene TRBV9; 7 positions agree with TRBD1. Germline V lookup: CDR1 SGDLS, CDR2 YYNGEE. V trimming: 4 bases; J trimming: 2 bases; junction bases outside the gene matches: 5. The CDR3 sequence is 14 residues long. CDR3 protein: CASSLPDRQETQYF. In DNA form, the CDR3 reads TGTGCCAGCAGCCTTCCGGACAGGCAAGAGACCCAGTACTTC.

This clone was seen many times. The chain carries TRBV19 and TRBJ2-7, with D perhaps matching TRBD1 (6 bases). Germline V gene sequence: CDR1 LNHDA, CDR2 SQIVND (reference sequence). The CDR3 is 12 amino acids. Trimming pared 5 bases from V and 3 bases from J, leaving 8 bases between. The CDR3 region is CASSVQGYEQYF. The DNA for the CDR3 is TGTGCCAGTAGTGTACAGGGCTACGAGCAGTACTTC.

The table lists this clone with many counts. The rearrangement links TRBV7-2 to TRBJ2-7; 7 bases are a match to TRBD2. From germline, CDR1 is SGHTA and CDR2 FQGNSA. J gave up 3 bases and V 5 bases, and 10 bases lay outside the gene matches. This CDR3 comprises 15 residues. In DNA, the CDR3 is TGTGCCAGCAGCATTAGCGGGCTCCAATACTACGAGCAGTACTTC. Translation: CASSISGLQYYEQYF.

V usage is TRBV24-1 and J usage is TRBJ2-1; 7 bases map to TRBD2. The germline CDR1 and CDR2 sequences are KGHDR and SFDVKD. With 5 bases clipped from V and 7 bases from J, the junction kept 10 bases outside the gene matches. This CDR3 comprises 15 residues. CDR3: CATSASAGVDNEQFF. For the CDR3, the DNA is TGTGCCACCAGTGCATCGGCGGGAGTTGATAATGAGCAGTTCTTC.

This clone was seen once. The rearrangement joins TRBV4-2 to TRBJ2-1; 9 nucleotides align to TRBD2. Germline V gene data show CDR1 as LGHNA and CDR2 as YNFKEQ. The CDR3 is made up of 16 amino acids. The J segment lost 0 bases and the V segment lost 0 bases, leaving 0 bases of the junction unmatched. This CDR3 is CASSQETSGSYNEQFF. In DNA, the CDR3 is TGTGCCAGCAGCCAAGAGACTAGCGGCTCCTACAATGAGCAGTTCTTC.

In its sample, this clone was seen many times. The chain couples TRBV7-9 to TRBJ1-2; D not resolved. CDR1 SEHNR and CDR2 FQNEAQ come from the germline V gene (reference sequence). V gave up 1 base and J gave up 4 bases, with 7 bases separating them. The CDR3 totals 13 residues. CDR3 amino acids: CASSLEMSYGYTF. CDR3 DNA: TGTGCCAGCAGCTTAGAGATGAGCTATGGCTACACCTTC.

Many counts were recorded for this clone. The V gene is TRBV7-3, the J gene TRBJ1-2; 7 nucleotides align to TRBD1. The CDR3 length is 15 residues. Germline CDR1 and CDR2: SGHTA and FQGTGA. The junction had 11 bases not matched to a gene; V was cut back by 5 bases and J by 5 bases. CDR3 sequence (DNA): TGTGCCAGCAGCCCGTCCGGGGGGACAGATTATGGCTACACCTTC. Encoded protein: CASSPSGGTDYGYTF. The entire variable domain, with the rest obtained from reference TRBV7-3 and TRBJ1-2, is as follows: GAGVSQTPSNKVTEKGKYVELRCDPISGHTALYWYRQSLGQGPEFLIYFQGTGAADDSGLPNDRFFAVRPEGSVSTLKIQRTERGDSAVYLCASSPSGGTDYGYTFGSGTRLTVV.